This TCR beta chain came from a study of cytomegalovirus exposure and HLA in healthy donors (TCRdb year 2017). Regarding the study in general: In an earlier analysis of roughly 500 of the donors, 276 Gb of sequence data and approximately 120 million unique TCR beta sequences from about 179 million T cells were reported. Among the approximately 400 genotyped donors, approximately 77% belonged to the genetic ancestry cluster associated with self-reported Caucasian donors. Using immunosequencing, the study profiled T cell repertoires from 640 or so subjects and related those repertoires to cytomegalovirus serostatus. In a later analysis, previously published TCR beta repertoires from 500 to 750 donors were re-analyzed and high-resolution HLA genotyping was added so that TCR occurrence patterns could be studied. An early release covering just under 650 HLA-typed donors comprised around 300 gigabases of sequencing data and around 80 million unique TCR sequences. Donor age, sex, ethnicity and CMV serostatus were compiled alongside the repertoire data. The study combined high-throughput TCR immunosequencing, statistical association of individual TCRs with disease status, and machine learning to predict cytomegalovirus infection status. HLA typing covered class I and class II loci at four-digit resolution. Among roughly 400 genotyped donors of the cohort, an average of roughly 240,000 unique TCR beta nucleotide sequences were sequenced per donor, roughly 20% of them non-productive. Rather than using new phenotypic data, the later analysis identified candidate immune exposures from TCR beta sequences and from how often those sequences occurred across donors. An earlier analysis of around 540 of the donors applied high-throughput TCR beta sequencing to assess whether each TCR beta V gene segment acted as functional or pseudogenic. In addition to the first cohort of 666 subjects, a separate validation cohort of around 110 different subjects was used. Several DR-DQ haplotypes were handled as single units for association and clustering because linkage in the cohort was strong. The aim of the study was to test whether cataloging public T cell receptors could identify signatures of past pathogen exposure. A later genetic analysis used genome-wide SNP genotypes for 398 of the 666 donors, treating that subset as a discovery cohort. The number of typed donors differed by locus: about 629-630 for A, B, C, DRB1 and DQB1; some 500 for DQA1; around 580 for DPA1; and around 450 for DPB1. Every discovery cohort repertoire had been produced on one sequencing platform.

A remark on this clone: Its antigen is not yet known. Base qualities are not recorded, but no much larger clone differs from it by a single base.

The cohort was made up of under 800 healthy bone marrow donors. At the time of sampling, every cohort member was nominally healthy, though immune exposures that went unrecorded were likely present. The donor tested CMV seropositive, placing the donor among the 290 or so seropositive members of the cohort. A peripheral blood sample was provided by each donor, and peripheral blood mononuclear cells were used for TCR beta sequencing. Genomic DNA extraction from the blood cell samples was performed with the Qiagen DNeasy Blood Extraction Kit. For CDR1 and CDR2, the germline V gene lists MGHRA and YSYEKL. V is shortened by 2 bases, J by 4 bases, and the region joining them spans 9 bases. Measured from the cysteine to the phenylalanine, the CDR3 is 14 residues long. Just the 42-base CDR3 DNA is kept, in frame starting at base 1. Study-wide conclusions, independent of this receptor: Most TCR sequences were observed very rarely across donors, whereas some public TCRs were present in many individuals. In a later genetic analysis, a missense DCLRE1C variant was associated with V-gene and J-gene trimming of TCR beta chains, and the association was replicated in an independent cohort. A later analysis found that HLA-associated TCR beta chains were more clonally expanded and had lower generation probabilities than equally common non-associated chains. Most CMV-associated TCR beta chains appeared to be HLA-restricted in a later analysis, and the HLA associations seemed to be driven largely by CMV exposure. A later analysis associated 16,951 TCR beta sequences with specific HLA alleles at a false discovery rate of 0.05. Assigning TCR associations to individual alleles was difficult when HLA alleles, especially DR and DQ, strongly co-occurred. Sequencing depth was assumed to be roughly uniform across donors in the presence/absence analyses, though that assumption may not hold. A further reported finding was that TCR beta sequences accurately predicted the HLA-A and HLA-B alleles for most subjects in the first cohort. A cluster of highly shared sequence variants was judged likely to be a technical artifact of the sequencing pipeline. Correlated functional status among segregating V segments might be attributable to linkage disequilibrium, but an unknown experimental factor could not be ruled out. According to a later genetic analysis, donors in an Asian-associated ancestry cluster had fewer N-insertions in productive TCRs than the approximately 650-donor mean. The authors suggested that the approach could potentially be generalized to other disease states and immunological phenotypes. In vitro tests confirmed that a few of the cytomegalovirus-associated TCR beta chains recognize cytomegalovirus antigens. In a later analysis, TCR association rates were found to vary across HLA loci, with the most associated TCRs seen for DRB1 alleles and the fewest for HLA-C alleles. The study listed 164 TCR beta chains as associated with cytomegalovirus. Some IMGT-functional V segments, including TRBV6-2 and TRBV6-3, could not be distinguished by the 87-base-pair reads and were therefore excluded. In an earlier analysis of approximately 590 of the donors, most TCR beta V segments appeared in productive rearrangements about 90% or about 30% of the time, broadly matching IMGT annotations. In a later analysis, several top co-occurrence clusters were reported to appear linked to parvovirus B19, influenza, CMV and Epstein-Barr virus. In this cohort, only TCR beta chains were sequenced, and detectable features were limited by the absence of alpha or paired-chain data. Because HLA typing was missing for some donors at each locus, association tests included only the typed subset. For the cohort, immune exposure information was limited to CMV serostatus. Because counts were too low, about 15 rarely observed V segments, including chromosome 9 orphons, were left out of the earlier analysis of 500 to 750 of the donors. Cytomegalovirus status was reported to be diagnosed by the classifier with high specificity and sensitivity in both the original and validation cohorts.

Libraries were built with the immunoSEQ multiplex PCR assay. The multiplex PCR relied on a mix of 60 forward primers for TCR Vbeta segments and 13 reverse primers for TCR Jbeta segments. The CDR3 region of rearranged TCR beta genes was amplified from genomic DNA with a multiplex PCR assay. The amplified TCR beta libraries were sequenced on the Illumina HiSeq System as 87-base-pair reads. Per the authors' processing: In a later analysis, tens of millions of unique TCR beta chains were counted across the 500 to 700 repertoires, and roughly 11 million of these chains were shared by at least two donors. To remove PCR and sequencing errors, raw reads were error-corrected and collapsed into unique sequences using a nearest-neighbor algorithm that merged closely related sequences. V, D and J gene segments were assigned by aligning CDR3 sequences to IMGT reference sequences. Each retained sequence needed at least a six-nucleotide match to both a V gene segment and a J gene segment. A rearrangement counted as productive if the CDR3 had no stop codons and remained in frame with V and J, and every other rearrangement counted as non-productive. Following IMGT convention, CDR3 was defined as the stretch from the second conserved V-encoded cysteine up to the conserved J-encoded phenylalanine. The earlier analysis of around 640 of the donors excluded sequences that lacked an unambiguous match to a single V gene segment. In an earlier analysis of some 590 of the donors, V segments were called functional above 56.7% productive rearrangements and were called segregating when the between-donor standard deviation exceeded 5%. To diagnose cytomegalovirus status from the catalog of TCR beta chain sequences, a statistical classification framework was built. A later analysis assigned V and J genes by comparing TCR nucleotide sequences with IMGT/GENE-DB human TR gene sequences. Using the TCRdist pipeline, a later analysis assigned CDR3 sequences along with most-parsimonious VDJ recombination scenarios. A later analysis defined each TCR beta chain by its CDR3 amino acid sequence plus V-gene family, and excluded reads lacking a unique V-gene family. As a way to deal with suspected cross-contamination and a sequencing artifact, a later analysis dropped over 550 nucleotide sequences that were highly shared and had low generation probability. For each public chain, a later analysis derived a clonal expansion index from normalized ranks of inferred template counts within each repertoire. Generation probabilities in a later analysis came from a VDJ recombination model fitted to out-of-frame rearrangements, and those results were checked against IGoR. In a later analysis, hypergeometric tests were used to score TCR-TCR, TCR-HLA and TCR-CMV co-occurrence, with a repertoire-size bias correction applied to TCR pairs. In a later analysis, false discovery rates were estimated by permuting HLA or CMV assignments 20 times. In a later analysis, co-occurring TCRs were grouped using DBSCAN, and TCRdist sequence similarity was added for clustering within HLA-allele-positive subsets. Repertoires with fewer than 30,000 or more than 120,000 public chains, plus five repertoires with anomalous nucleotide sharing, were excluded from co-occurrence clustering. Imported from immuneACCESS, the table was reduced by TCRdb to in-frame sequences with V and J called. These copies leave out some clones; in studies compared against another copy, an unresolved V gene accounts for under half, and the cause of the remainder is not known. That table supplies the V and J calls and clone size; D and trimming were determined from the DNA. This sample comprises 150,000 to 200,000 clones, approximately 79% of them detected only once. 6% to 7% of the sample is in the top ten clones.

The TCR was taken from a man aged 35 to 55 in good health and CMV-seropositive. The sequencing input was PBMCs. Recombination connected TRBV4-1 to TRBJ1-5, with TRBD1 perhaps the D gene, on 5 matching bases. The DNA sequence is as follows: TGCGCCAGCAGCCAACAGGGTCGGAATCAGCCCCAGCATTTT. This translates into CASSQQGRNQPQHF.